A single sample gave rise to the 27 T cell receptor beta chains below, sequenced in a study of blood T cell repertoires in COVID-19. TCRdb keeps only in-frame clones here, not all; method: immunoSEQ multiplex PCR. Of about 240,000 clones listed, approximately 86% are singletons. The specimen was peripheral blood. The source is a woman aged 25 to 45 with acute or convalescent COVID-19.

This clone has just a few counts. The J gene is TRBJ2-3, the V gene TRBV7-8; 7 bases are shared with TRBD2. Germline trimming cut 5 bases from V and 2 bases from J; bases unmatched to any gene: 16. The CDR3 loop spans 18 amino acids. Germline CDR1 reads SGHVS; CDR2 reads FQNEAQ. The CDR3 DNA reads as TGTGCCAGCAGCCGAGCTTCAATTGGGCTAGCGGACACAGATACGCAGTATTTT. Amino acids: CASSRASIGLADTDTQYF.

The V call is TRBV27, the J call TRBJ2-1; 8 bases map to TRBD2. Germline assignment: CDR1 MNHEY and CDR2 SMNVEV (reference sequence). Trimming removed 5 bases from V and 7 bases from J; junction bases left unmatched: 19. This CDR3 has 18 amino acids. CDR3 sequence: CASSEGERIAGFWNEQFF. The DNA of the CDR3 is TGTGCCAGCAGTGAGGGGGAAAGAATAGCGGGATTCTGGAATGAGCAGTTCTTC.

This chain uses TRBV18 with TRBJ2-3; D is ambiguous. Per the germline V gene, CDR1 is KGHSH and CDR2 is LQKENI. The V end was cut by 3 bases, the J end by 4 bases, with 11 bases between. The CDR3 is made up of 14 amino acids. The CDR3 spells CASSPVRYADTQYF. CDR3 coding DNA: TGTGCCAGCTCACCGGTGAGGTATGCAGATACGCAGTATTTT. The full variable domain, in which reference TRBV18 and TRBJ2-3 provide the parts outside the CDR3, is NAGVMQNPRHLVRRRGQEARLRCSPMKGHSHVYWYRQLPEEGLKFMVYLQKENIIDESGMPKERFSAEFPKEGPSILRIQQVVRGDSAAYFCASSPVRYADTQYFGPGTRLTVL.

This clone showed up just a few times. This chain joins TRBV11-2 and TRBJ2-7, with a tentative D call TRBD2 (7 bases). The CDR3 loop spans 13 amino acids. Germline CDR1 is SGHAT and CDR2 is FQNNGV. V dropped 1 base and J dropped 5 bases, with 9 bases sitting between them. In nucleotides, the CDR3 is TGTGCCAGCAGCTTAGTAGGGGGGGACGAGCAGTACTTC. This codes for CASSLVGGDEQYF.

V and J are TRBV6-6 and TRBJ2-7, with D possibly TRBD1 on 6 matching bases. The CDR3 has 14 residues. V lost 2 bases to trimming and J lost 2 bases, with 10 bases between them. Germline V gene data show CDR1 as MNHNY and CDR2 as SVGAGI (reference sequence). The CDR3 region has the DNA TGTGCCAGCAGTTACAACCCAGGGGCCTACGAGCAGTACTTC. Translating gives CASSYNPGAYEQYF.

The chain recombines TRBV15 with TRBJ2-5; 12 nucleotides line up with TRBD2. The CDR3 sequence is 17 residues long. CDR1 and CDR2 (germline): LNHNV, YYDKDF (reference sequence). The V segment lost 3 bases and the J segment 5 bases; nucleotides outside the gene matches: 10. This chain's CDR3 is CATSRGTGLAGQETQYF. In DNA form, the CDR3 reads TGTGCCACCAGCAGGGGAACAGGACTAGCGGGACAGGAGACCCAGTACTTC.

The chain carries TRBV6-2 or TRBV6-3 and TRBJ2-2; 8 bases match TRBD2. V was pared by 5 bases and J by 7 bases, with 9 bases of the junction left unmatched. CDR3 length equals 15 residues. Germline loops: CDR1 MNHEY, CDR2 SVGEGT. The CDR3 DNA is TGTGCCAGCAGTCCCTGGACTAGCTTCGGCGGGGAGCTGTTTTTT. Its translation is CASSPWTSFGGELFF.

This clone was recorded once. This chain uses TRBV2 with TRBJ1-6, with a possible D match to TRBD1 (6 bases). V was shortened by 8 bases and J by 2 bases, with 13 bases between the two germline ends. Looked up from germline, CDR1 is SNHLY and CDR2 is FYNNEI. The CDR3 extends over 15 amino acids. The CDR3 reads CASEDRITYNSPLHF. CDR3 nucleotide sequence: TGTGCCAGCGAAGACAGGATAACCTATAATTCACCCCTCCACTTT. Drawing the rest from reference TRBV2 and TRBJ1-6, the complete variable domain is EPEVTQTPSHQVTQMGQEVILRCVPISNHLYFYWYRQILGQKVEFLVSFYNNEISEKSEIFDDQFSVERPDGSNFTLKIRSTKLEDSAMYFCASEDRITYNSPLHFGNGTRLTVT.

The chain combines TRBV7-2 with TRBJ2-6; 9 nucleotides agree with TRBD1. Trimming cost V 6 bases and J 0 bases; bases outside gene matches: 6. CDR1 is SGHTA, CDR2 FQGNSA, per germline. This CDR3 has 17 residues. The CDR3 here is CASRPGTGSSGANVLTF. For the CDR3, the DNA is TGTGCCAGCAGACCCGGGACAGGGTCCTCTGGGGCCAACGTCCTGACTTTC.

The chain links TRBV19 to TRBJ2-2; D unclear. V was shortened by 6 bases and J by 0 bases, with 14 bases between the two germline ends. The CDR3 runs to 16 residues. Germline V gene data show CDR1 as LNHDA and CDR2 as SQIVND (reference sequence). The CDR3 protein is CASRSLVNANTGELFF. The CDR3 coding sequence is TGTGCCAGTAGATCGCTAGTTAACGCGAACACCGGGGAGCTGTTTTTT.

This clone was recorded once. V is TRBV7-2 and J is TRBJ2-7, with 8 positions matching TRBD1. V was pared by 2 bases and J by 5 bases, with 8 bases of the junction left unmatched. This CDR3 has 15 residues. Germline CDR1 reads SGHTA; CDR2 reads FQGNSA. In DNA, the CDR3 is TGTGCCAGCAGCTTATCGGCAGGGGGCTTCCACGAGCAGTACTTC. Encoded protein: CASSLSAGGFHEQYF.

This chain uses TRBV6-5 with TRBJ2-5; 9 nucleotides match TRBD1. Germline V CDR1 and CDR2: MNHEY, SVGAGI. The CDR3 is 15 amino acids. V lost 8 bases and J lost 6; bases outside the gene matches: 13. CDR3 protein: CASGGGQGRLKTQYF. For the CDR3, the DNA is TGTGCCAGCGGGGGGGGACAGGGAAGATTAAAGACCCAGTACTTC.

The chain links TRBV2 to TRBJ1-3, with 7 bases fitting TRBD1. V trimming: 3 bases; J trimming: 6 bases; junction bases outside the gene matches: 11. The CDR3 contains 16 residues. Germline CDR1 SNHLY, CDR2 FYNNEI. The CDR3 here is CASSDLDRRFENTIYF. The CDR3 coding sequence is TGTGCCAGCAGTGACCTGGACAGGCGGTTTGAAAACACCATATATTTT.

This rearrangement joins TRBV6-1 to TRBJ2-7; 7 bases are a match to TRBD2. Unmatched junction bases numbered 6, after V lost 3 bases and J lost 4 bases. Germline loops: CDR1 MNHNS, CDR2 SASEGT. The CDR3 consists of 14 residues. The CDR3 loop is CASSEGGFIYEQYF. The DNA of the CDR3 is TGTGCCAGCAGTGAGGGGGGGTTTATTTACGAGCAGTACTTC.

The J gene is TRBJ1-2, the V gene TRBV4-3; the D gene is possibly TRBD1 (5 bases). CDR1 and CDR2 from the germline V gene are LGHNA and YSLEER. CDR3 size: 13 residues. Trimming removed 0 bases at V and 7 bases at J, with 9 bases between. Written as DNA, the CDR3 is TGCGCCAGCAGCCAAGATGGGGGGGGTGGCTACACCTTC. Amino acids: CASSQDGGGGYTF.

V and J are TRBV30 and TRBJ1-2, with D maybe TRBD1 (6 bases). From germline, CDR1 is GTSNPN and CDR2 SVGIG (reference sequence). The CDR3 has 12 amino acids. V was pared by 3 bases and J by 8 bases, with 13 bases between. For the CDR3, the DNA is TGTGCCTGGAGACCACAGGGAATCGGCTACACCTTC. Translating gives CAWRPQGIGYTF.

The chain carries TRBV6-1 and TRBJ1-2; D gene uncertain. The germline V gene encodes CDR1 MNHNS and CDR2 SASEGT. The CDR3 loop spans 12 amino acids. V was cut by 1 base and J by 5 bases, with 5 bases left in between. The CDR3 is CASSEVGYGYTF. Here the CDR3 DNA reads TGTGCCAGCAGTGAAGTCGGTTATGGCTACACCTTC.

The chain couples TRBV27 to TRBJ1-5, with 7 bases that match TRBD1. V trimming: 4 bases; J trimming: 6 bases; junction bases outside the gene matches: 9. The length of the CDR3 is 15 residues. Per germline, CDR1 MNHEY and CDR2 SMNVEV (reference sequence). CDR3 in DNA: TGTGCCAGCAGTTCCCGACAGGGACGGAGTCAGCCCCAGCATTTT. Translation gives CASSSRQGRSQPQHF.

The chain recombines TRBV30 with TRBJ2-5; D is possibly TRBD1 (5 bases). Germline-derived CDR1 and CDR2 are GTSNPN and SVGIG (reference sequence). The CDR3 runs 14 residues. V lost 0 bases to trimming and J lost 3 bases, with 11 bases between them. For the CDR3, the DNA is TGTGCCTGGAGTGTGTCAGGGTTTAAAGAGACCCAGTACTTC. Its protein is CAWSVSGFKETQYF.

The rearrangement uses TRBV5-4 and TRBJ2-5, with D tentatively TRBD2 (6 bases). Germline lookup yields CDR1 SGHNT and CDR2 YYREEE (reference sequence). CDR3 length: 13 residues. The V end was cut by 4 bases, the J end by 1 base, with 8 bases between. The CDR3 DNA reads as TGTGCCAGCAGCCCGGGACTCCAAGAGACCCAGTACTTC. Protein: CASSPGLQETQYF.

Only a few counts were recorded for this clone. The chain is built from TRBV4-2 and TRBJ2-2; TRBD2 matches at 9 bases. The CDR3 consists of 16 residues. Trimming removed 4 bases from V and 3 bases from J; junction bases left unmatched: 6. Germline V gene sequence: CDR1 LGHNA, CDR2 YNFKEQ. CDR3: CASSPAGGPDTGELFF. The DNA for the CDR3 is TGTGCCAGCAGCCCGGCGGGAGGGCCAGACACCGGGGAGCTGTTTTTT.

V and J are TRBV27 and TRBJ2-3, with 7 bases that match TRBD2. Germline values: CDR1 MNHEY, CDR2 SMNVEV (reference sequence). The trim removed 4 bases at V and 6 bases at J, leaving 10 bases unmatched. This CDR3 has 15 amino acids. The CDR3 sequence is CASSSLWEGLDTQYF. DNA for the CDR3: TGTGCCAGCAGTTCCCTTTGGGAGGGCTTGGATACGCAGTATTTT.

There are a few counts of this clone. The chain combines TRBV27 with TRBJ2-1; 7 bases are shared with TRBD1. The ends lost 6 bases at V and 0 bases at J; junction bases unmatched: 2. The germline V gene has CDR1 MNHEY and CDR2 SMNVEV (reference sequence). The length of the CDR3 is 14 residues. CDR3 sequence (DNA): TGTGCCAGCAGACCAGGGGGCTCCTACAATGAGCAGTTCTTC. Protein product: CASRPGGSYNEQFF.

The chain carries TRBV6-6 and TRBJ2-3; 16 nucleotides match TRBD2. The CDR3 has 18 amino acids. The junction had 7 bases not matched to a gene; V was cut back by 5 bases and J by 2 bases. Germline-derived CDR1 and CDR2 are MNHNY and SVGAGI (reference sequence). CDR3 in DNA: TGTGCCAGCAGTCTGGGACTAGCGGGAGGGACTTCCACAGATACGCAGTATTTT. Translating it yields CASSLGLAGGTSTDTQYF.

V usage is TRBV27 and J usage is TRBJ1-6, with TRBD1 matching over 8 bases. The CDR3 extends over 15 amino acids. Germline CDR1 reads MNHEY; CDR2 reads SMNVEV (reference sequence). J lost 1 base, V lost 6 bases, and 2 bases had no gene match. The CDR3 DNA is TGTGCCAGCAGGACAGGGGTATCCTATAATTCACCCCTCCACTTT. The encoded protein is CASRTGVSYNSPLHF.

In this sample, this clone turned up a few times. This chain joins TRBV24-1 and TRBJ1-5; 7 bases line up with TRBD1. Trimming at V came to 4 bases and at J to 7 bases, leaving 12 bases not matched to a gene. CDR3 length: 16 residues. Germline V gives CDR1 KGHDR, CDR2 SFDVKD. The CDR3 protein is CATSDHTTGKGQPQHF. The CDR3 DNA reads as TGTGCCACCAGTGACCACACGACAGGGAAGGGCCAGCCCCAGCATTTT.

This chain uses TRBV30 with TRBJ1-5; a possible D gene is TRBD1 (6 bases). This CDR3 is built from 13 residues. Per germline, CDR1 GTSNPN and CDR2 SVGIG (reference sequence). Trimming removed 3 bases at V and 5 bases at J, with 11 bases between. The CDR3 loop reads CAWSLRTDQPQHF. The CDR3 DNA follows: TGTGCCTGGAGCCTACGGACAGATCAGCCCCAGCATTTT.